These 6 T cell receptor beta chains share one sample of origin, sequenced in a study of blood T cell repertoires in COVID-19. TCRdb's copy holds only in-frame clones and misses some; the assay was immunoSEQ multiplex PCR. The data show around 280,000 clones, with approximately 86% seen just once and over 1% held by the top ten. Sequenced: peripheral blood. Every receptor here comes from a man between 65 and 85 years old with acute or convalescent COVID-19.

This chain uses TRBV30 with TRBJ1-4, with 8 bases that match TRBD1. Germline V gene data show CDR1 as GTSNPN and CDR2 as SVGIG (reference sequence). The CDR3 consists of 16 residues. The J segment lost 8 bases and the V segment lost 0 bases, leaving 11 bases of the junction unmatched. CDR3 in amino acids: CAWSVDTGGKGEKLFF. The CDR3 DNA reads TGTGCCTGGAGTGTTGATACAGGGGGAAAGGGAGAAAAACTGTTTTTT.

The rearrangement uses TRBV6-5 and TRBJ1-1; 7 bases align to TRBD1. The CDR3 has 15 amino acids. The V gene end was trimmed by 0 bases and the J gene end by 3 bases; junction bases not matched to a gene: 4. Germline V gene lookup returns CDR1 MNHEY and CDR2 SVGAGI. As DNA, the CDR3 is TGTGCCAGCAGTTACTCGCTACAGGGGCACACTGAAGCTTTCTTT. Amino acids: CASSYSLQGHTEAFF.

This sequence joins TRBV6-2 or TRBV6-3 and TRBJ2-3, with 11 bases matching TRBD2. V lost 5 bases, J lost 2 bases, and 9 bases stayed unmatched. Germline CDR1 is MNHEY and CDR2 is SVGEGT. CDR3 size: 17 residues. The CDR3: CASSLRTSGSATDTQYF. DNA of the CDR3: TGTGCCAGCAGTCTGCGAACTAGCGGGAGTGCCACAGATACGCAGTATTTT.

The CDR3 here is CAVGSGYYGYTF. CDR3 nucleotides: TGTGCCGTGGGGTCGGGGTACTATGGCTACACCTTC. The chain combines TRBV19 with TRBJ1-2; D remains ambiguous. Germline CDR1 is LNHDA and CDR2 is SQIVND (reference sequence). V lost 11 bases to trimming and J lost 3 bases, with 13 bases between them. This CDR3 has 12 residues.

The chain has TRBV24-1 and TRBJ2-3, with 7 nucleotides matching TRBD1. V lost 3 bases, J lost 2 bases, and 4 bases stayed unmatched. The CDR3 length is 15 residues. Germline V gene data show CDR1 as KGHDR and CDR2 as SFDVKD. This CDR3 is CATSDPTGATDTQYF. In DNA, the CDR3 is TGTGCCACCAGTGATCCAACAGGGGCCACAGATACGCAGTATTTT.

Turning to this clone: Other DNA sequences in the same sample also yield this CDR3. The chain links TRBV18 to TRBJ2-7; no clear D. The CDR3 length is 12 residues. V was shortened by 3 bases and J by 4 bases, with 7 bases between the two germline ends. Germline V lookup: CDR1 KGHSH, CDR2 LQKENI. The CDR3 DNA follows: TGTGCCAGCTCACCGACTGGATACGAGCAGTACTTC. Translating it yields CASSPTGYEQYF.